The 8 T cell receptor beta chains in this list originate from one sample, sequenced in a study of T cell responses to AZD1222 COVID-19 vaccine. Repertoires were generated with immunoSEQ multiplex PCR, while TCRdb's copy carries only in-frame clones and drops some. The table lists fewer than 110,000 clones, around 84% of them singletons. The sample here was peripheral blood, taken on day 0 of AZD1222 vaccination. Receptors originate from an adult in good health.

CDR3 amino acids: CASSPGRVADTQYF. DNA of the CDR3: TGTGCCAGCTCACCAGGCAGGGTAGCTGATACGCAGTATTTT. This chain connects TRBV18 to TRBJ2-3; D perhaps matches TRBD1 (5 bases). The CDR3 has 14 amino acids. The V gene lost 2 bases and the J gene lost 6 bases, with 12 bases spanning the gap. CDR1 is KGHSH and CDR2 is LQKENI in the germline V gene. Combining the CDR3 with reference TRBV18 and TRBJ2-3 gives the whole variable domain NAGVMQNPRHLVRRRGQEARLRCSPMKGHSHVYWYRQLPEEGLKFMVYLQKENIIDESGMPKERFSAEFPKEGPSILRIQQVVRGDSAAYFCASSPGRVADTQYFGPGTRLTVL.

The chain uses TRBV11-2 and TRBJ2-1, with 14 nucleotides matching TRBD2. The CDR3 consists of 19 residues. CDR1 SGHAT and CDR2 FQNNGV come from the germline V gene. V lost 5 bases, J lost 0 bases, and 9 bases stayed unmatched. The CDR3 nucleotides are TGTGCCAGCAGCCCTCGACTAGCGGGAGGGTTAAGCTCCTACAATGAGCAGTTCTTC. This encodes CASSPRLAGGLSSYNEQFF. The entire variable domain, with the rest obtained from reference TRBV11-2 and TRBJ2-1, is as follows: EAGVAQSPRYKIIEKRQSVAFWCNPISGHATLYWYQQILGQGPKLLIQFQNNGVVDDSQLPKDRFSAERLKGVDSTLKIQPAKLEDSAVYLCASSPRLAGGLSSYNEQFFGPGTRLTVL.

The J gene is TRBJ2-1, the V gene TRBV11-3; a weak D match, TRBD2 (5 bases). The CDR3 is made up of 15 amino acids. Trimming stripped 5 bases from V and 2 bases from J, with 13 bases between. The germline CDR1 and CDR2 sequences are SGHNT and YENEEA. The CDR3 protein is CASSLGLTAYNEQFF. DNA for the CDR3: TGTGCCAGCAGCCTCGGACTCACGGCCTACAATGAGCAGTTCTTC. The whole variable domain, remainder taken from reference TRBV11-3 and TRBJ2-1, is EAGVVQSPRYKIIEKKQPVAFWCNPISGHNTLYWYLQNLGQGPELLIRYENEEAVDDSQLPKDRFSAERLKGVDSTLKIQPAELGDSAVYLCASSLGLTAYNEQFFGPGTRLTVL.

This chain links TRBV19 with TRBJ2-3; 9 bases are shared with TRBD2. V trimming: 6 bases; J trimming: 0 bases; junction bases outside the gene matches: 4. Per the germline V gene, CDR1 is LNHDA and CDR2 is SQIVND (reference sequence). The CDR3 has 15 amino acids. Written as DNA, the CDR3 is TGTGCCAGTAGCTTTAGCGGGGGAAGCACAGATACGCAGTATTTT. It yields the protein CASSFSGGSTDTQYF.

This rearrangement joins TRBV7-2 to TRBJ2-5; the D is unclear. Trimming took off 6 bases at V and 11 bases at J, with 4 bases between the two ends. This CDR3 contains 8 residues. From germline, CDR1 is SGHTA and CDR2 FQGNSA. The CDR3 coding sequence is TGTGCCAGCAGTCAACAGTACTTC. Translated: CASSQQYF. The full variable domain, in which reference TRBV7-2 and TRBJ2-5 provide the parts outside the CDR3, is GAGVSQSPSNKVTEKGKDVELRCDPISGHTALYWYRQSLGQGLEFLIYFQGNSAPDKSGLPSDRFSAERTGGSVSTLTIQRTQQEDSAVYLCASSQQYFGPGTRLLVL.

This chain uses TRBV2 with TRBJ1-5, with 7 bases aligning to TRBD1. J was trimmed by 4 bases and V by 6 bases; bases with no gene match: 6. Germline V gene lookup returns CDR1 SNHLY and CDR2 FYNNEI. The CDR3 loop spans 14 amino acids. CDR3 in amino acids: CASRMGQQNQPQHF. The CDR3 nucleotides read TGTGCCAGCAGGATGGGACAGCAAAATCAGCCCCAGCATTTT.

The chain links TRBV7-9 to TRBJ1-2; no reliable D call. V dropped 5 bases and J dropped 6 bases, with 13 bases sitting between them. CDR3 length: 13 amino acids. Germline loops: CDR1 SEHNR, CDR2 FQNEAQ (reference sequence). The CDR3 sequence: CASSTSSRDGYTF. The CDR3 coding sequence is TGTGCCAGCAGCACAAGCTCCCGAGATGGCTACACCTTC.

This clone is a singleton in its sample. The chain links TRBV5-6 to TRBJ1-2; the D is unclear. The V gene lost 1 base and the J gene lost 4 bases, with 2 bases spanning the gap. This CDR3 comprises 11 residues. Germline CDR1 reads SGHDT; CDR2 reads YYEEEE. CDR3 coding DNA: TGTGCCAGCAGCTTGAGCTATGGCTACACCTTC. Residues: CASSLSYGYTF.